The present entry profiles one TCR beta chain with its context. The antigen remains undetermined. The CDR3 is 12 amino acids. The ends lost 7 bases at V and 6 bases at J; junction bases unmatched: 5. Per germline, CDR1 MDHEN and CDR2 SYDVKM. Time point denoted: persistent/refractory GD, antithyroid drugs over 5 years with positive TRAb. PBMC-extracted RNA yielded the TCR library. The data were obtained in a study of regulatory T cells in long-lasting Graves disease. Study-wide background: The definition of persistent Graves' disease was over 5 years of antithyroid drugs with positive TSH receptor antibodies. General study points: For persistent Graves' patients, TCR diversity was lower than for newly diagnosed ones. No thyroid tissue was studied; the work used peripheral blood only. The study found TRBV28, TRBJ1-2 and TRBJ2-5 favored in persistent disease.

HTBI primers from iRepertoire and Arm-PCR of CDR3 regions yielded the TCR beta libraries. One entry per CDR3 protein, called by TCRdb with MiXCR from the multiplex PCR reads. This sample has around 500,000 distinct CDR3 sequences, with around 20% found just once. The J gene is TRBJ2-7, the V gene TRBV28; 8 nucleotides align to TRBD2. This clonotype was obtained from a female donor with Graves disease. The material sequenced was peripheral blood mononuclear cells (PBMCs), taken when the disease was refractory, from a patient treated with antithyroid drugs. CDR3 bases: TGTGCCAGCAAGCGGGGGATCTCCGAGCAGTACTTC. Encoded protein: CASKRGISEQYF.